This T cell receptor (beta chain) was sequenced during a study of Graves' ophthalmopathy and Graves' hyperthyroidism. Notes on the study in general: Blood also held most thyroid clonotypes expanded above 0.001 frequency.

RNA transcripts yielded amplified TCR beta CDR3 regions. An opening RT-PCR round employed HTBI primers and preceded a second-round multiplex PCR. TCRdb reprocessed the multiplex PCR reads with MiXCR, giving one entry per CDR3 protein. Of fewer than 350,000 distinct CDR3 sequences listed, about a sixth are singletons. This clonotype was detected ten times or more. Its target is not known. The sequenced sample was peripheral blood. The sequence was collected from an adult man with Graves' ophthalmopathy.

The CDR3 DNA is TGTGCCAGCAGCTTCCCAGCTCGGGGTGGTACCTACACCTTC. Its translation: CASSFPARGGTYTF. The J gene is TRBJ1-2, the V gene TRBV11-2; D is undetermined. Trimming took 3 bases from V and 10 from J, leaving 18 bases between them. Germline V gene sequence: CDR1 SGHAT, CDR2 FQNNGV. The CDR3 length is 14 residues.